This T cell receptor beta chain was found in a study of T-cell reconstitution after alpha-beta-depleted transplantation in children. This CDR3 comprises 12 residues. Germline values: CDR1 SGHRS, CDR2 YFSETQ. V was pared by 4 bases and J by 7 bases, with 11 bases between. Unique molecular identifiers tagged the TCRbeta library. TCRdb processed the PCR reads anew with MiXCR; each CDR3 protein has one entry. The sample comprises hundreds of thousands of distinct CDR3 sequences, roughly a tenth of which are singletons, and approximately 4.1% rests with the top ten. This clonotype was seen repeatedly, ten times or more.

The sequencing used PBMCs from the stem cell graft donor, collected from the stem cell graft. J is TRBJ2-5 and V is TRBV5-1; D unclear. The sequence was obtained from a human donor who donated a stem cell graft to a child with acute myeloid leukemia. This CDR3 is CASSQDQRTQYF. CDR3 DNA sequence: TGCGCCAGCAGCCAAGACCAGAGGACCCAGTACTTC.